Following are 11 T cell receptor beta chains from one sample sequenced in a study of naive CD8 T cells in extremely preterm neonates. The repertoire was sequenced with immunoSEQ multiplex PCR; TCRdb's copy has only in-frame clones and lacks some. Of about 5,900 clones listed, 95% to 98% were seen once; the top ten hold around 1.2%. Sequenced material: naive CD8+ T cells from blood. These receptor sequences come from a human donor in good health.

The chain couples TRBV14 to TRBJ2-5; the match to TRBD2 covers 7 bases. Germline CDR1 is SGHDN and CDR2 is FVKESK. The CDR3 extends over 13 amino acids. V shed 5 bases and J 5 bases; nucleotides not matched to a gene: 5. DNA of the CDR3: TGTGCCAGCAGCGATCGGGGGGTGGAGACCCAGTACTTC. Residues: CASSDRGVETQYF.

The rearrangement links TRBV28 to TRBJ2-3; 7 positions match TRBD1. V was clipped by 6 bases and J by 0 bases; unmatched bases: 6. The CDR3 runs 15 residues. The V gene's germline CDR1 is MDHEN and CDR2 SYDVKM. This CDR3 is CASRAGTESTDTQYF. In nucleotides, the CDR3 is TGTGCCAGCAGAGCCGGGACAGAGAGCACAGATACGCAGTATTTT. The complete variable domain, with remaining parts taken from reference TRBV28 and TRBJ2-3, reads DVKVTQSSRYLVKRTGEKVFLECVQDMDHENMFWYRQDPGLGLRLIYFSYDVKMKEKGDIPEGYSVSREKKERFSLILESASTNQTSMYLCASRAGTESTDTQYFGPGTRLTVL.

Here the CDR3 DNA reads TGTGCCAGCAGCACTAGCGGGAGCCCGATCGACGAGCAGTACTTC. Its translation: CASSTSGSPIDEQYF. The chain joins TRBV9 to TRBJ2-7; TRBD2 matches at 11 bases. Germline values: CDR1 SGDLS, CDR2 YYNGEE. The CDR3 has 15 residues. V was pared by 4 bases and J by 5 bases, with 8 bases of the junction left unmatched.

The chain has TRBV9 and TRBJ2-5; 10 bases map to TRBD1. The germline V gene has CDR1 SGDLS and CDR2 YYNGEE. The CDR3 has 15 amino acids. V was clipped by 3 bases and J by 5 bases; unmatched bases: 7. The CDR3, as DNA: TGTGCCAGCAGCGGACCGGGACAGGGGTCGGAGACCCAGTACTTC. Amino acid sequence: CASSGPGQGSETQYF.

This clone was observed a handful of times. The chain couples TRBV4-1 to TRBJ2-7, with unresolved D. Germline values: CDR1 MGHRA, CDR2 YSYEKL. This CDR3 is built from 14 residues. V dropped 4 bases and J dropped 2 bases, with 12 bases sitting between them. The CDR3 sequence is CASSRSVNPYEQYF. CDR3 DNA: TGCGCCAGCAGCCGGTCAGTTAACCCCTACGAGCAGTACTTC.

The rearrangement links TRBV9 to TRBJ2-6; TRBD2 aligns across 12 bases. The CDR3 runs 17 residues. CDR1 and CDR2 (germline): SGDLS, YYNGEE. V shed 4 bases, J shed 2 bases, and the junction held 4 bases outside the gene matches. This CDR3 is CASSQTSGSAGANVLTF. CDR3 nucleotides: TGTGCCAGCAGCCAGACTAGCGGGAGCGCTGGGGCCAACGTCCTGACTTTC. The full variable domain, in which reference TRBV9 and TRBJ2-6 provide the parts outside the CDR3, is DSGVTQTPKHLITATGQRVTLRCSPRSGDLSVYWYQQSLDQGLQFLIQYYNGEERAKGNILERFSAQQFPDLHSELNLSSLELGDSALYFCASSQTSGSAGANVLTFGAGSRLTVL.

With respect to this clone: The same CDR3 arises from other DNA sequences in this sample as well. This chain uses TRBV27 with TRBJ1-1; no clear D. Trimming stripped 4 bases from V and 0 bases from J, with 6 bases between. The CDR3 has 13 amino acids. Germline V gene data show CDR1 as MNHEY and CDR2 as SMNVEV (reference sequence). The CDR3 region is CASSYQMNTEAFF. For the CDR3, the DNA is TGTGCCAGCAGTTATCAGATGAACACTGAAGCTTTCTTT.

This sequence joins TRBV9 and TRBJ2-1; weak D call: TRBD1 (5 bases). The germline CDR1 and CDR2 sequences are SGDLS and YYNGEE. The V and J ends lost 3 bases and 8 bases respectively, with 15 bases between them. CDR3 length equals 14 residues. CDR3 bases: TGTGCCAGCAGCGCCCCGACAGTGGGGCATGAGCAGTTCTTC. It codes for CASSAPTVGHEQFF.

This clone appeared once. The rearrangement links TRBV20-1 to TRBJ2-7; D unresolved. Germline assignment: CDR1 DFQATT and CDR2 SNEGSKA (reference sequence). Deletions cut 4 bases from V and 4 bases from J, with 5 bases between. The CDR3 has 10 residues. CDR3 in DNA: TGCAGTGCTACCTCTTACGAGCAGTACTTC. It specifies CSATSYEQYF.

Only one count was recorded for this clone. The chain has TRBV15 and TRBJ2-2; TRBD1 matches 10 bases. Germline CDR1 reads LNHNV; CDR2 reads YYDKDF (reference sequence). V was clipped by 4 bases and J by 5 bases; unmatched bases: 4. CDR3 length: 15 residues. The CDR3 reads CATSMDRGGTGELFF. The CDR3, as DNA: TGTGCCACCAGCATGGACAGGGGGGGTACCGGGGAGCTGTTTTTT.

DNA of the CDR3: TGTGCCAGCGTCGGGAGGACGAGCAATCAGCCCCAGCATTTT. It yields the protein CASVGRTSNQPQHF. The chain has TRBV28 and TRBJ1-5; D gene ambiguous. Trimming shortened V by 8 bases and J by 1 base, and 12 bases separated the two germline ends. The CDR3 contains 14 residues. The germline CDR1 and CDR2 sequences are MDHEN and SYDVKM. Full variable domain (rest looked up from reference TRBV28 and TRBJ1-5): DVKVTQSSRYLVKRTGEKVFLECVQDMDHENMFWYRQDPGLGLRLIYFSYDVKMKEKGDIPEGYSVSREKKERFSLILESASTNQTSMYLCASVGRTSNQPQHFGDGTRLSIL.